This passage covers 2 T cell receptor beta chains from one sample sequenced in a study of blood T cell repertoires in COVID-19. Clones were sequenced by immunoSEQ multiplex PCR, and TCRdb holds only the in-frame ones, with some missing. The top ten hold approximately 2.6% of the sample, which has around 290,000 clones, about 89% seen once. Source material: PBMCs or T cells enriched from blood (not recorded which). The receptors here all came from a woman younger than 35 who had recovered from COVID-19.

This clone was recorded only once. This chain joins TRBV27 and TRBJ1-1; TRBD1 matches at 8 bases. J gave up 2 bases and V 3 bases, and 8 bases lay outside the gene matches. This CDR3 has 16 residues. CDR1 MNHEY and CDR2 SMNVEV come from the germline V gene (reference sequence). CDR3 sequence: CASSFYPGQANTEAFF. DNA for the CDR3: TGTGCCAGCAGTTTCTATCCGGGACAGGCAAACACTGAAGCTTTCTTT.

The V gene is TRBV7-9, the J gene TRBJ2-3, with 10 bases lining up with TRBD2. CDR3 length: 15 amino acids. The germline V gene has CDR1 SEHNR and CDR2 FQNEAQ (reference sequence). The ends lost 0 bases at V and 6 bases at J; junction bases unmatched: 3. Here the CDR3 DNA reads TGTGCCAGCAGCTTAGCAGCGGGGGGGCAGGATACGCAGTATTTT. Translation gives CASSLAAGGQDTQYF.